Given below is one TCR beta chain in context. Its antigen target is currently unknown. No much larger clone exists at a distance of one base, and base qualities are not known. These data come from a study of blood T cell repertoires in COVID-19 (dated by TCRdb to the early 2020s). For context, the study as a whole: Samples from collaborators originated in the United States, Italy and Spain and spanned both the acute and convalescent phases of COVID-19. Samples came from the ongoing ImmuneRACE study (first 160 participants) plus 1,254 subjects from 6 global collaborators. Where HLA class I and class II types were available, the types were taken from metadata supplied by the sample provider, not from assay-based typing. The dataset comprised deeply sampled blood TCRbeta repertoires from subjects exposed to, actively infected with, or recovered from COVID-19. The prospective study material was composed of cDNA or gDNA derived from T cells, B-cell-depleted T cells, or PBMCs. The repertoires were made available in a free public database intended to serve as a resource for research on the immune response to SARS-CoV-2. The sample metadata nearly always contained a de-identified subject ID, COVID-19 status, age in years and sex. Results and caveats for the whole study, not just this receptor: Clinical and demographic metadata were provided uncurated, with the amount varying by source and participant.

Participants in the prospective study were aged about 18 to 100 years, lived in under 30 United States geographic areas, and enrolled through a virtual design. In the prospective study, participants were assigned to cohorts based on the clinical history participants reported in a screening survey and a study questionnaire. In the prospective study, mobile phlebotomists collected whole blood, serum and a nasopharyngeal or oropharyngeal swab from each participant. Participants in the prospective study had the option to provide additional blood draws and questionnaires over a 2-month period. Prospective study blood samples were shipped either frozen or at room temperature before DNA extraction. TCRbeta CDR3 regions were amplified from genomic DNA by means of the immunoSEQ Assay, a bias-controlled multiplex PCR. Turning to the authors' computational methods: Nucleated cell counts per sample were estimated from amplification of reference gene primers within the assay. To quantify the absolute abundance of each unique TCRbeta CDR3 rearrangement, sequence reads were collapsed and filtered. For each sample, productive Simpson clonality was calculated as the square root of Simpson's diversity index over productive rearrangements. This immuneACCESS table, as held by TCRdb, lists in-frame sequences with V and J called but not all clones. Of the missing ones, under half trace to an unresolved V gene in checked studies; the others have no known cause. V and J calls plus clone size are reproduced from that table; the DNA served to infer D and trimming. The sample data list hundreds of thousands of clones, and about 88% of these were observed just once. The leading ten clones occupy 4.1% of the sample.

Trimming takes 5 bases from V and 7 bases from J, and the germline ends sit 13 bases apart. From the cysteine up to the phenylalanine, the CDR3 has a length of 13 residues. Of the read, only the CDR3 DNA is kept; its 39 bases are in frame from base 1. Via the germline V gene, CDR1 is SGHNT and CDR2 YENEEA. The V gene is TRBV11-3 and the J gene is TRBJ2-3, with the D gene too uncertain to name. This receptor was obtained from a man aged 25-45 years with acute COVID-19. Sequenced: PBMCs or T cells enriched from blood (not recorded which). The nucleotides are TGTGCCAGCAGCCCTAGTGGCGAAAATACGCAGTATTTT. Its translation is CASSPSGENTQYF.